This T cell receptor beta chain was sequenced during a study of preoperative IRX-2 immunotherapy in early breast cancer. TCRdb's table, derived via immunoSEQ multiplex PCR, lists solely in-frame clones and lacks some. The repertoire has around 38,000 clones, roughly 80% of them found once; the top ten carry 1.2%. Treatment defined: preoperative locoregional IRX-2 cytokine immunotherapy. This phase Ib study tested locoregional IRX-2 cytokine immunotherapy given before surgery. The source material was tumor tissue, sampled after IRX-2 immunotherapy. The clonotype originates from a human donor with breast cancer.

CDR3 protein: CASSQDVSREQYF. The CDR3 DNA reads as TGCGCCAGCAGTCAGGACGTTTCGAGGGAGCAGTACTTC. The rearrangement joins TRBV10-2 to TRBJ2-7; D is ambiguous. This CDR3 region has 13 residues. V was trimmed by 5 bases and J by 7 bases, leaving 15 bases between them. Germline CDR1 and CDR2: WSHSY and SAAADI.